This entry lists 27 T cell receptor beta chains sequenced from one sample in a study of OX40 agonist ivuxolimab in advanced cancers. Sequencing used immunoSEQ multiplex PCR; TCRdb keeps in-frame clones, though not all of them. The sample holds about 27,000 clones, around 86% seen once. Source: CD4+ or CD8+ T cells sorted from blood, taken in a trial of the OX40 agonist ivuxolimab. Receptors originate from an adult with an advanced solid tumor such as melanoma, head and neck, liver or kidney cancer.

The genes are TRBV6-4 and TRBJ2-3; 7 bases are a match to TRBD2. The V gene's germline CDR1 is MRHNA and CDR2 SNTAGT. The J segment lost 2 bases and the V segment lost 2 bases, leaving 1 base of the junction unmatched. The CDR3 is made up of 14 amino acids. CDR3 residues: CASSDGGDTDTQYF. Here the CDR3 DNA reads TGTGCCAGCAGTGACGGGGGGGACACAGATACGCAGTATTTT.

In DNA, the CDR3 is TGTGCCAGCAGCGTAGGACAGGCGAGCTCCTACAATGAGCAGTTCTTC. Its protein product is CASSVGQASSYNEQFF. The chain couples TRBV9 to TRBJ2-1, with D perhaps TRBD1 (6 bases). CDR1 is SGDLS, CDR2 YYNGEE, per germline. This CDR3 spans 16 amino acids. V was clipped by 0 bases and J by 0 bases, with 10 bases between them.

This clone was observed a few times. The chain links TRBV28 to TRBJ1-6; TRBD1 matches at 12 bases. CDR3 size: 17 residues. Germline lookup yields CDR1 MDHEN and CDR2 SYDVKM. With V trimmed by 3 bases and J by 6 bases, 6 bases remained unmatched. Here the CDR3 reads CASSFPGTGGFNSPLHF. The CDR3 region has the DNA TGTGCCAGCAGTTTCCCCGGGACAGGGGGCTTTAATTCACCCCTCCACTTT.

The rearrangement uses TRBV4-1 and TRBJ2-4; 8 positions agree with TRBD1. The V and J ends lost 2 bases and 8 bases, in that order; junction bases with no gene match: 20. This CDR3 spans 19 amino acids. The V gene's germline CDR1 is MGHRA and CDR2 YSYEKL. Written as DNA, the CDR3 is TGCGCCAGCAGCCAACCGAACCGGGGTACCGGGACAGGAGGAGACATTCAGTACTTC. Protein: CASSQPNRGTGTGGDIQYF.

The table lists this clone with a few counts. The J gene is TRBJ1-1, the V gene TRBV7-2; D unclear. Looked up from germline, CDR1 is SGHTA and CDR2 is FQGNSA. The V end lost 8 bases, the J end lost 4 bases, and 20 bases lay between the germline ends. The CDR3 is 15 amino acids. This CDR3 is CASAETVGSFTEAFF. The CDR3 coding sequence is TGTGCCAGCGCCGAGACCGTTGGGTCCTTCACTGAAGCTTTCTTT.

This clone was detected only a few times. The rearrangement uses TRBV7-9 and TRBJ2-7, with 12 bases that match TRBD1. Germline CDR1 reads SEHNR; CDR2 reads FQNEAQ (reference sequence). The CDR3 runs to 15 residues. The trim removed 8 bases at V and 5 bases at J, leaving 10 bases unmatched. CDR3 residues: CASFAPGQGANEQYF. In DNA, the CDR3 is TGTGCCAGCTTTGCCCCGGGACAGGGGGCCAACGAGCAGTACTTC.

This chain's CDR3 is CASSQDLRREGYEQYF. CDR3 coding DNA: TGCGCCAGCAGCCAAGATCTTCGCAGGGAGGGTTACGAGCAGTACTTC. The V gene is TRBV4-1, the J gene TRBJ2-5; 7 nucleotides line up with TRBD2. The J call may be mistaken, given a closer DNA end match to TRBJ2-7. Germline V gene sequence: CDR1 MGHRA, CDR2 YSYEKL. The CDR3 length is 16 residues.

V usage is TRBV14 and J usage is TRBJ2-3, with D unclear. The germline V gene encodes CDR1 SGHDN and CDR2 FVKESK. The CDR3 runs 12 residues. Deletions cut 4 bases from V and 5 bases from J, with 7 bases between. The CDR3 protein is CASSPSGDTQYF. For the CDR3, the DNA is TGTGCCAGCAGCCCCTCTGGAGATACGCAGTATTTT.

This clone was seen more than once but under ten times. The chain links TRBV2 to TRBJ1-5, with TRBD1 matching 9 bases. V shed 6 bases, J shed 1 base, and the junction held 4 bases outside the gene matches. There are 15 residues in the CDR3. Germline CDR1 is SNHLY and CDR2 is FYNNEI. The CDR3 DNA reads as TGTGCCAGCAGGTACGGGACAGGGAGCAATCAGCCCCAGCATTTT. Translating it yields CASRYGTGSNQPQHF.

The chain has TRBV6-6 and TRBJ1-1; no reliable D call. This CDR3 has 13 amino acids. Germline-derived CDR1 and CDR2 are MNHNY and SVGAGI (reference sequence). Trimming removed 1 base at V and 1 base at J, with 4 bases between. The DNA of the CDR3 is TGTGCCAGCAGTTACTTACAGAACACTGAAGCTTTCTTT. Translating it yields CASSYLQNTEAFF.

The rearrangement links TRBV4-2 to TRBJ1-1; D perhaps matches TRBD1 (6 bases). The CDR3 is 17 residues long. Trimming shortened V by 0 bases and J by 6 bases, and 20 bases separated the two germline ends. Germline lookup yields CDR1 LGHNA and CDR2 YNFKEQ. The CDR3 region has the DNA TGTGCCAGCAGCCAAGAGGGAGGGGTCGGGGGGCCCCCTGAAGCTTTCTTT. This codes for CASSQEGGVGGPPEAFF.

The rearrangement uses TRBV9 and TRBJ2-1; D possibly uses TRBD1 or TRBD2 (6 bases each). Germline lookup yields CDR1 SGDLS and CDR2 YYNGEE. The CDR3 loop spans 16 amino acids. Trimming removed 3 bases from V and 1 base from J, with 14 bases in between. The CDR3 DNA sequence: TGTGCCAGCAGCGCAGAGGGGGGCGGGTCCTACAATGAGCAGTTCTTC. Translation gives CASSAEGGGSYNEQFF. The full variable domain, in which reference TRBV9 and TRBJ2-1 provide the parts outside the CDR3, is DSGVTQTPKHLITATGQRVTLRCSPRSGDLSVYWYQQSLDQGLQFLIQYYNGEERAKGNILERFSAQQFPDLHSELNLSSLELGDSALYFCASSAEGGGSYNEQFFGPGTRLTVL.

This clone was picked up a small number of times. The CDR3 DNA follows: TGTGCCAGCAGTCCAAAACTCTACGAGCAGTACTTC. As protein: CASSPKLYEQYF. This chain connects TRBV28 to TRBJ2-7; D not certain. With 5 bases removed from V and 3 bases from J, the gap between germline ends came to 8 bases. There are 12 residues in the CDR3. Germline assignment: CDR1 MDHEN and CDR2 SYDVKM.

The rearrangement joins TRBV6-6 to TRBJ2-1; perhaps TRBD1 as D (6 bases). Germline V gene sequence: CDR1 MNHNY, CDR2 SVGAGI (reference sequence). The V end lost 6 bases, the J end lost 0 bases, and 6 bases lay between the germline ends. CDR3 length equals 13 residues. CDR3 DNA: TGTGCCAGCAGGGACAGCTCCTACAATGAGCAGTTCTTC. It specifies CASRDSSYNEQFF.

In this sample, this clone turned up once. The chain uses TRBV9 and TRBJ2-7; 7 bases align to TRBD1. This CDR3 is built from 14 residues. With 0 bases clipped from V and 2 bases from J, the junction kept 2 bases outside the gene matches. Germline CDR1 SGDLS, CDR2 YYNGEE. CDR3 sequence: CASSVGQGPYEQYF. CDR3 nucleotide sequence: TGTGCCAGCAGCGTAGGACAGGGCCCCTACGAGCAGTACTTC.

This chain joins TRBV7-6 and TRBJ1-3, with a possible D match to TRBD1 (6 bases). With 5 bases removed from V and 2 bases from J, the gap between germline ends came to 10 bases. The CDR3 loop spans 14 amino acids. Germline V CDR1 and CDR2: SGHVS, FNYEAQ. Here the CDR3 DNA reads TGTGCCAGCAGCCTAACAGGGACTGGAAACACCATATATTTT. Its translation: CASSLTGTGNTIYF.

This clone was seen only a few times. The gene calls are TRBV21-1 and TRBJ2-3. TRBV21-1 is tagged as a pseudogene. CDR3 length equals 16 residues. The CDR3 DNA is TGTGCCAGCAGCAAGCCGACCGAGATAATCACAGATACGCAGTATTTT. Translated, it gives CASSKPTEIITDTQYF.

The CDR3 DNA is TGTGCCTGGACCCCCTTCAGGGGGCGTTGGGCCGGGGAGCTGTTTTTT. Protein: CAWTPFRGRWAGELFF. The chain combines TRBV30 with TRBJ2-2, with 8 bases aligning to TRBD1. The germline CDR1 and CDR2 sequences are GTSNPN and SVGIG (reference sequence). The CDR3 totals 16 residues. The V gene end was trimmed by 4 bases and the J gene end by 6 bases; junction bases not matched to a gene: 13.

This chain links TRBV10-2 with TRBJ2-1; TRBD1 matches at 8 bases. Trimming took 6 bases from V and 4 from J; bases not matched to a gene: 5. This CDR3 is 14 amino acids long. CDR1 and CDR2 (germline): WSHSY, SAAADI. CDR3 DNA sequence: TGCGCCAGCAGCTGGGGACAGGAATACAATGAGCAGTTCTTC. Residues: CASSWGQEYNEQFF.

A remark on this clone: One end of the junction is discordant with germline, which a read error may explain. The chain employs TRBV5-8 and TRBJ2-7; D possibly corresponds to TRBD1 (5 bases). CDR3 length equals 15 residues. Germline-derived CDR1 and CDR2 are SGHTS and YDEGEE. This CDR3 is CASSLAQDMSSEQYF. The CDR3 DNA reads TGTGCCAGCAGCTTGGCCCAGGACATGTCCTCCGAGCAGTACTTC.

CDR3 amino acids: CASSPERDRVIKAPLHF. CDR3 in DNA: TGTGCCAGCAGTCCAGAACGGGACAGGGTAATTAAGGCACCCCTCCACTTT. The chain is built from TRBV28 and TRBJ1-6; TRBD1 matches at 9 bases. Germline CDR1 MDHEN, CDR2 SYDVKM. V lost 5 bases to trimming and J lost 11 bases; unmatched junction nucleotides: 16. The CDR3 has 17 amino acids.

J is TRBJ2-7 and V is TRBV7-2; 7 nucleotides line up with TRBD1. With 4 bases clipped from V and 5 bases from J, the junction kept 8 bases outside the gene matches. CDR1 SGHTA and CDR2 FQGNSA come from the germline V gene. CDR3 length: 14 amino acids. DNA for the CDR3: TGTGCCAGCAGCTCGTCACAGGGGAGCCACGAGCAGTACTTC. This encodes CASSSSQGSHEQYF.

The chain recombines TRBV5-4 with TRBJ2-3; 12 positions agree with TRBD2. Germline-derived CDR1 and CDR2 are SGHNT and YYREEE (reference sequence). This CDR3 contains 17 residues. After removal of 5 bases from V and 2 bases from J, the junction contained 9 bases not matched to a gene. The DNA for the CDR3 is TGTGCCAGCAGGATAAGACTAGCGGGGGTCAACACAGATACGCAGTATTTT. As protein: CASRIRLAGVNTDTQYF.

V and J are TRBV30 and TRBJ2-1; either TRBD1 or TRBD2 may fit D (6 bases each). Trimming left V 3 bases short and J 10 bases short, with 13 bases between. CDR1 and CDR2 from the germline V gene are GTSNPN and SVGIG (reference sequence). This CDR3 spans 12 amino acids. The CDR3 region has the DNA TGTGCCTGGAGCGGGGGCCTGGGGGAGCAGTTCTTC. Residues: CAWSGGLGEQFF. Complete variable domain (other parts from reference TRBV30 and TRBJ2-1): SQTIHQWPATLVQPVGSPLSLECTVEGTSNPNLYWYRQAAGRGLQLLFYSVGIGQISSEVPQNLSASRPQDRQFILSSKKLLLSDSGFYLCAWSGGLGEQFFGPGTRLTVL.

The rearrangement joins TRBV4-3 to TRBJ1-2; the D gene is possibly TRBD1 (5 bases). Germline values: CDR1 LGHNA, CDR2 YSLEER. This CDR3 spans 15 amino acids. Trimming removed 1 base at V and 5 bases at J, with 14 bases between. The CDR3 is CASSQGTRPLYGYTF. The CDR3 region has the DNA TGCGCCAGCAGCCAAGGGACACGGCCTCTTTATGGCTACACCTTC.

The chain recombines TRBV6-5 with TRBJ2-1; D possibly corresponds to TRBD2 (5 bases). The V end was cut by 0 bases, the J end by 0 bases, with 6 bases between. CDR3 size: 15 residues. The germline V gene encodes CDR1 MNHEY and CDR2 SVGAGI. This chain's CDR3 is CASSYSGSSYNEQFF. The CDR3 DNA reads as TGTGCCAGCAGTTACTCTGGGAGCTCCTACAATGAGCAGTTCTTC.

CDR3 in DNA: TGTGCCAGCACCCTCTGGGGGGGGGACAGGGGAATCAATCAGCCCCAGCATTTT. Residues: CASTLWGGDRGINQPQHF. The chain couples TRBV7-8 to TRBJ1-5, with 10 bases aligning to TRBD1. J lost 3 bases, V lost 7 bases, and 15 bases had no gene match. This CDR3 has 18 amino acids. CDR1 is SGHVS and CDR2 is FQNEAQ in the germline V gene.